These 10 T cell receptor beta chains originate from one sample sequenced in a study of blood T cells in healthy people across ages. A second PCR of about 7 to 11 cycles used a sample-barcoded 5' primer and a J-beta primer mix. TCRdb re-called the 5' RACE reads with MiXCR, one entry per CDR3 protein. Of 550,000 to 650,000 distinct CDR3 sequences in the sample, about 28% are singletons; the top ten hold 15% to 18%. Input material: blood. The source is a woman aged 80 or over in good health.

The V and J genes are TRBV6-2 or TRBV6-3 and TRBJ1-2; no clear D. CDR1 is MNHEY, CDR2 SVGEGT, per germline. There are 13 residues in the CDR3. The V end was cut by 2 bases, the J end by 3 bases, with 7 bases between. The CDR3 loop reads CASSYEADYGYTF. CDR3 bases: TGTGCCAGCAGTTACGAGGCAGACTATGGCTACACCTTC.

The rearrangement joins TRBV6-1 to TRBJ2-5, with a possible D match to TRBD2 (5 bases). Germline V CDR1 and CDR2: MNHNS, SASEGT. V was shortened by 3 bases and J by 2 bases, with 10 bases between the two germline ends. There are 14 residues in the CDR3. As DNA, the CDR3 is TGTGCCAGCAGTGACCGGACTGGACAAGAGACCCAGTACTTC. This encodes CASSDRTGQETQYF.

This clonotype was picked up many times. The CDR3 nucleotides are TGTGCCAGCATGAGGACAGGCAGCACAGATACGCAGTATTTT. Protein: CASMRTGSTDTQYF. The chain recombines TRBV13 with TRBJ2-3, with 7 positions matching TRBD1. V was pared by 7 bases and J by 0 bases, with 4 bases of the junction left unmatched. The CDR3 consists of 14 residues. Per germline, CDR1 PRHDT and CDR2 FYEKMQ (reference sequence).

This clonotype was found many times. The rearrangement joins TRBV20-1 to TRBJ2-7; D may correspond to TRBD1 or TRBD2 (5 bases each). CDR1 and CDR2 from the germline V gene are DFQATT and SNEGSKA (reference sequence). The CDR3 spans 15 residues. The V end was cut by 6 bases, the J end by 2 bases, with 20 bases between. CDR3 coding DNA: TGCAGTGCCGAGGAAGCCCCGGGACGGCCCTACGAGCAGTACTTC. Protein sequence: CSAEEAPGRPYEQYF.

The chain employs TRBV7-9 and TRBJ2-7; 7 positions agree with TRBD1. This CDR3 has 16 amino acids. Trimming took 7 bases from V and 3 from J; bases not matched to a gene: 15. CDR1 and CDR2 from the germline V gene are SEHNR and FQNEAQ (reference sequence). For the CDR3, the DNA is TGTGCCAGCACCTCTAGAGTGACAGGGACAGACTACGAGCAGTACTTC. This sequence encodes CASTSRVTGTDYEQYF.

This clonotype was picked up many times. The chain links TRBV10-3 to TRBJ1-4; D is perhaps TRBD1 (6 bases). The V gene lost 9 bases and the J gene lost 5 bases, with 13 bases spanning the gap. The length of the CDR3 is 13 residues. The germline CDR1 and CDR2 sequences are ENHRY and SYGVKD. The chain's CDR3 is CAISRTENEKLFF. The DNA of the CDR3 is TGTGCCATTTCTCGGACAGAGAATGAAAAACTGTTTTTT.

Ten or more counts support this clonotype. A much larger clone lies a single base off, so this may be a read error. The chain couples TRBV5-1 to TRBJ2-7; D is ambiguous. The CDR3 extends over 14 amino acids. The V gene's germline CDR1 is SGHRS and CDR2 YFSETQ. The V and J ends lost 4 bases and 2 bases respectively, with 13 bases between them. The DNA of the CDR3 is TGCGCCAGCAGCGGTGACACCACGACCTACGAGCAGTACTTC. Encoded protein: CASSGDTTTYEQYF. Drawing the rest from reference TRBV5-1 and TRBJ2-7, the complete variable domain is KAGVTQTPRYLIKTRGQQVTLSCSPISGHRSVSWYQQTPGQGLQFLFEYFSETQRNKGNFPGRFSGRQFSNSRSEMNVSTLELGDSALYLCASSGDTTTYEQYFGPGTRLTVT.

V and J are TRBV12-3 or TRBV12-4 and TRBJ2-3; no firm D call. The CDR3 loop spans 15 amino acids. Trimming pared 2 bases from V and 11 bases from J, leaving 20 bases between. The CDR3 region is CASSLRDSRPDVQYF. The CDR3 region has the DNA TGTGCCAGCAGTTTAAGGGATTCCCGACCAGATGTGCAGTATTTT.

This chain connects TRBV20-1 to TRBJ1-1; tentative D call: TRBD1 (5 bases). Trimming pared 7 bases from V and 2 bases from J, leaving 14 bases between. Germline V gene lookup returns CDR1 DFQATT and CDR2 SNEGSKA (reference sequence). This CDR3 contains 13 residues. This CDR3 reads CSVRRGGNTEAFF. The CDR3 DNA is TGCAGTGTTAGGAGGGGAGGCAACACTGAAGCTTTCTTT.

A word on this clonotype: A much larger clone sits a single nucleotide away, making a read error possible. This sequence joins TRBV6-6 and TRBJ2-1, with TRBD2 identical over 7 bases. V lost 7 bases, J lost 4 bases, and 10 bases stayed unmatched. Germline CDR1 reads MNHNY; CDR2 reads SVGAGI (reference sequence). The CDR3 consists of 15 residues. The CDR3 protein is CASIPMGGGYNEQFF. As DNA, the CDR3 is TGTGCCAGCATTCCCATGGGCGGGGGTTACAATGAGCAGTTCTTC.